Listed here is a single T cell receptor beta chain. These data are taken from a study of PD-L1 blockade in urothelial cancer. The time point is: peripheral blood 6 weeks after treatment start. Here immunoSEQ multiplex PCR was the method, and the copy in TCRdb shows in-frame clones only, minus some. The sample contains around 49,000 clones, around 89% of which appear only once. The sequence derives from a man aged 55 to 70 with urothelial cancer. The material sequenced was PBMCs, taken around atezolizumab (anti-PD-L1) treatment.

This chain's CDR3 is CVSQGAGYEQYF. CDR3 sequence (DNA): TGTGTCTCACAGGGGGCTGGGTACGAGCAGTACTTC. The chain uses TRBV28 and TRBJ2-7; 9 nucleotides agree with TRBD1. From germline, CDR1 is MDHEN and CDR2 SYDVKM. The CDR3 covers 12 residues. Drawing the rest from reference TRBV28 and TRBJ2-7, the complete variable domain is DVKVTQSSRYLVKRTGEKVFLECVQDMDHENMFWYRQDPGLGLRLIYFSYDVKMKEKGDIPEGYSVSREKKERFSLILESASTNQTSMYLCVSQGAGYEQYFGPGTRLTVT.